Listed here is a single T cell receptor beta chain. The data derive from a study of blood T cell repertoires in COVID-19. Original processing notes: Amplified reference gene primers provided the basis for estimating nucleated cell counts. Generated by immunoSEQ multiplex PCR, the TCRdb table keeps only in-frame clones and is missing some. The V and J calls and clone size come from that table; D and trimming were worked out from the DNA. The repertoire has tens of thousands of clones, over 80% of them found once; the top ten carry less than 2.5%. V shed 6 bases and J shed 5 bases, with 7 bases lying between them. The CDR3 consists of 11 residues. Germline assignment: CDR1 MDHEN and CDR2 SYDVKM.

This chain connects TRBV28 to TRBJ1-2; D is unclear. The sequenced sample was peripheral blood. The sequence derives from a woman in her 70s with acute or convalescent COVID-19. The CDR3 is CASSSFYGYTF. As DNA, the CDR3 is TGTGCCAGCAGCTCTTTTTATGGCTACACCTTC.